These T cell receptor beta chains were read from a single sample in a study of blood T cell repertoires in COVID-19. The table came from immunoSEQ multiplex PCR; TCRdb's copy has only in-frame clones and leaves some out. The sample has 84,000 or so clones, roughly 85% seen once. The specimen was peripheral blood. These receptors all stem from a man aged 55 to 70 with acute or convalescent COVID-19. The CDR3 runs from the conserved cysteine through the conserved F or W. The order of the fields is V gene, J gene, D gene, CDR3 protein. The D gene is left open where the match is weak.

>TRBV12-5|TRBJ1-6|TRBD1
CASGLGTENSPLHF
>TRBV6-6|TRBJ1-2|TRBD1
CASSITGTGGYYGYTF
>TRBV11-2|TRBJ2-5|TRBD1
CASSSGTGLGETQYF
>TRBV9|TRBJ1-5|-
CASSVDSGARQPQHF
>TRBV9|TRBJ1-5|TRBD1
CASSRQGWNQPQHF
>TRBV7-2|TRBJ1-4|TRBD1
CASSLAGQGVGEKLFF
>TRBV12-3/TRBV12-4|TRBJ2-7|-
CASSGGEVYEQYF
>TRBV7-9|TRBJ2-7|-
CASSPQEDEQYF
>TRBV5-8|TRBJ2-1|-
CAWGRYNEQFF
>TRBV19|TRBJ2-2|-
CASSADRGRELFF
>TRBV7-7|TRBJ2-7|TRBD1
CASSLEQGTSYEQYF
>TRBV19|TRBJ1-1|-
CASSMRWGEGNTEAFF
>TRBV5-5|TRBJ2-3|TRBD1
CASSEQGAVDTQYF
>TRBV2|TRBJ2-7|-
CASSEARNPRYF
>TRBV30|TRBJ1-5|-
CAWSVSGAGKWPQHF
>TRBV7-8|TRBJ1-2|-
CASSLYRDTRFYGYTF
>TRBV24-1|TRBJ2-2|TRBD2
CATSDGGGGTGELFF
>TRBV19|TRBJ1-1|-
CAVHERVQGGEAFF
>TRBV5-1|TRBJ1-3|-
CASTETGSEGNTIYF
>TRBV19|TRBJ1-5|-
CASSIEYSNQPQHF
>TRBV19|TRBJ2-1|TRBD2
CASSTSGSSYNEQFF
>TRBV6-5|TRBJ1-5|-
CASSTQVNQPQHF
>TRBV5-1|TRBJ1-6|-
CASRQESSYNSPLHF
>TRBV19|TRBJ1-3|TRBD1
CAGTVGNTIYF
>TRBV7-2|TRBJ2-7|-
CASSPSFRYEQYF
>TRBV27|TRBJ2-1|TRBD2
CASSSRGTNPSNEQFF
>TRBV13|TRBJ2-7|-
CASSSLRAGGYEQYF
>TRBV5-8|TRBJ1-4|-
CASSLARMTTNEKLFF
>TRBV6-1|TRBJ2-2|-
CASSEDLASTGELFF
>TRBV30|TRBJ1-1|-
CAWSSGGYLNTEAFF
>TRBV5-4|TRBJ1-2|-
CASSLGPGEKGYTF
>TRBV7-9|TRBJ1-3|-
CASPPQGSLYTIYF
>TRBV11-2|TRBJ1-4|-
CASSPFPGGSEKLFF
>TRBV9|TRBJ2-1|-
CASSVVGGSYNEQFF
>TRBV29-1|TRBJ2-3|-
CSVEPRTPWFKEKSTDTQYF
>TRBV5-6|TRBJ2-2|-
CASSSNTGELFF
>TRBV11-2|TRBJ1-3|-
CASSLIVNTIYF
>TRBV5-1|TRBJ2-7|TRBD1
CASSTGTVNYEQYF
>TRBV6-5|TRBJ1-1|-
CASSRDTMNTEAFF
>TRBV5-1|TRBJ1-1|-
CASSLDLQKNTEAFF
>TRBV5-1|TRBJ2-5|-
CASSLERLGGLEETQYF
>TRBV7-2|TRBJ1-2|TRBD1
CASSLGQGGGYTF
>TRBV11-2|TRBJ1-5|-
CASSLGQWGGDQPQHF
>TRBV18|TRBJ2-7|TRBD2
CASSPSLAGGSYEQYF
>TRBV6-5|TRBJ1-5|-
CASSLGSNQPQHF
>TRBV14|TRBJ1-6|-
CASSQAPGSAYNSPLHF
>TRBV5-5|TRBJ2-1|TRBD1
CASRTSPGQNNEQFF
>TRBV18|TRBJ1-1|-
CASSPLVGGNTEAFF
>TRBV3-1/TRBV3-2|TRBJ1-1|TRBD1
CASSQDWGRGAEAFF
>TRBV19|TRBJ2-7|TRBD1
CASSIEPLDRGSYEQYF
>TRBV4-3|TRBJ1-2|-
CASSQDQSGRYGYTF
>TRBV21-1|TRBJ1-1|-
CADKGGPNMNTEAFF
>TRBV5-1|TRBJ2-1|TRBD1
CASSTGTGGYNEQFF
>TRBV5-1|TRBJ2-7|TRBD1
CASSLFGQGSYEQYF
>TRBV19|TRBJ2-2|-
CASRHPDRFGGGPSTGELFF
>TRBV5-5|TRBJ1-1|-
CASSFNTNTEAFF
>TRBV6-2/TRBV6-3|TRBJ2-5|TRBD2
CASSTRTSGVETQYF
>TRBV7-2|TRBJ1-1|-
CASSLGREYTEAFF
>TRBV19|TRBJ2-2|TRBD2
CASSIVEITSGGAGELFF